This T cell receptor beta chain was recorded in a study of blood T cell repertoires in COVID-19. The study recruited people aged roughly 18 to 95 years across 24 US areas. V shed 7 bases and J 3 bases; nucleotides not matched to a gene: 0. The germline CDR1 and CDR2 sequences are KGHDR and SFDVKD. This CDR3 has 12 amino acids. Using immunoSEQ multiplex PCR, the repertoire was profiled, and TCRdb retains in-frame clones only, with some absent. This repertoire shows 150,000 to 200,000 clones, more than 65% found once; its top ten account for about a sixth. The clonotype was recovered from a woman aged 50 to 60 with acute COVID-19. The V call is TRBV24-1, the J call TRBJ1-1, with 8 bases identical to TRBD1. The sequencing sample was made of PBMCs or T cells enriched from blood (not recorded which). The CDR3: CATRGQDTEAFF. CDR3 DNA sequence: TGTGCCACCAGGGGACAGGACACTGAAGCTTTCTTT.